These T cell receptor beta chains were read from a single sample in a study of blood T cell repertoires in COVID-19. Sequencing used immunoSEQ multiplex PCR; TCRdb keeps in-frame clones, though not all of them. The repertoire holds some 73,000 clones, with 73% as singletons. Sequenced: peripheral blood. The receptors stem from a man between 60 and 75 years old with acute or convalescent COVID-19. CDR3s include the opening cysteine and the closing phenylalanine or tryptophan. A D gene is named only where the DNA matches it firmly. Size is stated for part of the rows, as once, few or many counts, or as a class when the clone is expanded.

j_gene: TRBJ1-2; d_gene: NA; v_gene: TRBV7-2; abundance: NA; CDR3nt: TGTGCCAGCAGCTTAGTCCTCGCGACAGCCTATGGCTACACCTTC; CDR3aa: CASSLVLATAYGYTF
j_gene: TRBJ1-5; d_gene: TRBD1; v_gene: TRBV3-1/TRBV3-2; abundance: NA; CDR3nt: TGTGCCAGCAGCCAAGATAGCTCTGGAGGGGGCTCTCAGCCCCAGCATTTT; CDR3aa: CASSQDSSGGGSQPQHF
j_gene: TRBJ1-4; d_gene: NA; v_gene: TRBV5-5; abundance: NA; CDR3nt: TGTGCCAGCAGCGAAACGACAGTTAGTAATGAAAAACTGTTTTTT; CDR3aa: CASSETTVSNEKLFF
j_gene: TRBJ1-2; d_gene: TRBD1; v_gene: TRBV25-1; abundance: NA; CDR3nt: TGTGCCAGCAGTGAATATGAGGGGGCGACTTATGGCTACACCTTC; CDR3aa: CASSEYEGATYGYTF
j_gene: TRBJ1-2; d_gene: NA; v_gene: TRBV19; abundance: NA; CDR3nt: TGTGCCAGCGGACAGCTTAACTATGGCTACACCTTC; CDR3aa: CASGQLNYGYTF
j_gene: TRBJ1-4; d_gene: TRBD1; v_gene: TRBV10-3; abundance: NA; CDR3nt: TGTGCCATCAGCCCAACCGGGACAGGGGGAGAAAAACTGTTTTTT; CDR3aa: CAISPTGTGGEKLFF
j_gene: TRBJ2-5; d_gene: TRBD2; v_gene: TRBV4-2; abundance: NA; CDR3nt: TGTGCCAGCAGCCAAGGGGTTAGCGGGAACTTCGAAAGGGTATTCGAGACCCAGTACTTC; CDR3aa: CASSQGVSGNFERVFETQYF
j_gene: TRBJ2-2; d_gene: NA; v_gene: TRBV4-1; abundance: once; CDR3nt: TGCGCCAGCAGCCAAGAAGCAAAACCTCCTTGGGGGCTAGGCACCGGGGAGCTGTTTTTT; CDR3aa: CASSQEAKPPWGLGTGELFF
j_gene: TRBJ2-1; d_gene: TRBD1; v_gene: TRBV7-2; abundance: NA; CDR3nt: TGTGCCAGCAGCTTGGGACAGGGCTATGAGCAGTTCTTC; CDR3aa: CASSLGQGYEQFF
j_gene: TRBJ2-7; d_gene: TRBD2; v_gene: TRBV27; abundance: few; CDR3nt: TGTGCCAGCAGTCGGACTAGCGGTACTAACGAGCAGTACTTC; CDR3aa: CASSRTSGTNEQYF
j_gene: TRBJ2-3; d_gene: TRBD2; v_gene: TRBV6-5; abundance: NA; CDR3nt: TGTGCCAGCAGTTTAGCGGGGGGGGGCGCAGATACGCAGTATTTT; CDR3aa: CASSLAGGGADTQYF
j_gene: TRBJ1-2; d_gene: NA; v_gene: TRBV10-3; abundance: NA; CDR3nt: TGTGCCATCAGTGAGCCACTCCTAGCAGCTAACTATGGCTACACCTTC; CDR3aa: CAISEPLLAANYGYTF
j_gene: TRBJ1-4; d_gene: NA; v_gene: TRBV5-1; abundance: NA; CDR3nt: TGCGCCAGCAGCTTGAACGTAAGGGGCGAGAATGAAAAACTGTTTTTT; CDR3aa: CASSLNVRGENEKLFF
j_gene: TRBJ2-3; d_gene: TRBD2; v_gene: TRBV9; abundance: NA; CDR3nt: TGTGCCAGCAGCGTAGAGGCTAGCGGGGAAGATACGCAGTATTTT; CDR3aa: CASSVEASGEDTQYF
j_gene: TRBJ2-2; d_gene: TRBD1; v_gene: TRBV7-9; abundance: NA; CDR3nt: TGTGCCAGCAGCCCTCCGGGGACAGGACCGAACACCGGGGAGCTGTTTTTT; CDR3aa: CASSPPGTGPNTGELFF
j_gene: TRBJ1-6; d_gene: TRBD1; v_gene: TRBV6-1; abundance: NA; CDR3nt: TGTGCCAGCAGTGATACAGGGGAATCACCCCTCCACTTT; CDR3aa: CASSDTGESPLHF
j_gene: TRBJ1-6; d_gene: NA; v_gene: TRBV6-1; abundance: NA; CDR3nt: TGTGCCAGCAGTGATAGGGGCCGGAATATGAATTCACCCCTCCACTTT; CDR3aa: CASSDRGRNMNSPLHF
j_gene: TRBJ2-1; d_gene: TRBD2; v_gene: TRBV7-9; abundance: NA; CDR3nt: TGTGCCAGCAGCCCTAGCGGGTTTTCCTACAATGAGCAGTTCTTC; CDR3aa: CASSPSGFSYNEQFF
j_gene: TRBJ2-3; d_gene: NA; v_gene: TRBV7-9; abundance: NA; CDR3nt: TGTGCCAGCAGCCCTACCGACCTATCGGGAGATACGCAGTATTTT; CDR3aa: CASSPTDLSGDTQYF
j_gene: TRBJ2-1; d_gene: TRBD1; v_gene: TRBV18; abundance: once; CDR3nt: TGTGCCAGCTCACCTCGACAGGGATTCTCCTACAATGAGCAGTTCTTC; CDR3aa: CASSPRQGFSYNEQFF
j_gene: TRBJ2-6; d_gene: NA; v_gene: TRBV11-2; abundance: NA; CDR3nt: TGTGCCAGCAGCTTTAAGAGCTCTGGGGCCAACGTCCTGACTTTC; CDR3aa: CASSFKSSGANVLTF
j_gene: TRBJ1-5; d_gene: NA; v_gene: TRBV7-9; abundance: NA; CDR3nt: TGTGCCACTACGAGCCAGGGACAGCCCCAGCATTTT; CDR3aa: CATTSQGQPQHF
j_gene: TRBJ1-5; d_gene: NA; v_gene: TRBV30; abundance: NA; CDR3nt: TGTGCCTGGTCCAGGTATAGCAATCAGCCCCAGCATTTT; CDR3aa: CAWSRYSNQPQHF
j_gene: TRBJ1-2; d_gene: NA; v_gene: TRBV21-1; abundance: NA; CDR3nt: TGTGCCAGGGAGGGGTTCTATGGCTACACCTTC; CDR3aa: CAREGFYGYTF
j_gene: TRBJ2-7; d_gene: TRBD1; v_gene: TRBV6-6; abundance: once; CDR3nt: TGTGCCAGCAGTTACTCTACAGGGGTCTCCTACGAGCAGTACTTC; CDR3aa: CASSYSTGVSYEQYF
j_gene: TRBJ2-1; d_gene: TRBD2; v_gene: TRBV7-3; abundance: NA; CDR3nt: TGTGCCAGCAGCTTAACCGGGACTACCCTCAATGAGCAGTTCTTC; CDR3aa: CASSLTGTTLNEQFF
j_gene: TRBJ1-2; d_gene: TRBD1; v_gene: TRBV6-5; abundance: NA; CDR3nt: TGTGCCAGCAGTTACGGGCCTGGACAGGGGATCGGTGGCTACACCTTC; CDR3aa: CASSYGPGQGIGGYTF
j_gene: TRBJ2-1; d_gene: TRBD1; v_gene: TRBV7-6; abundance: NA; CDR3nt: TGTGCCAGCAGCTCGGACAGGGGGCTCTACAATGAGCAGTTCTTC; CDR3aa: CASSSDRGLYNEQFF
j_gene: TRBJ1-1; d_gene: NA; v_gene: TRBV19; abundance: NA; CDR3nt: TGTGCCAGTAGTTCTTTAATCCAGGAAGCTTTCTTT; CDR3aa: CASSSLIQEAFF
j_gene: TRBJ2-1; d_gene: TRBD2; v_gene: TRBV18; abundance: NA; CDR3nt: TGTGCCAGCACCCTAGCGGGAGGATCCTACAATGAGCAGTTCTTC; CDR3aa: CASTLAGGSYNEQFF
j_gene: TRBJ2-5; d_gene: NA; v_gene: TRBV3-1/TRBV3-2; abundance: NA; CDR3nt: TGTGCCAGCAGCCAAGGGGCTACCCAAGAGACCCAGTACTTC; CDR3aa: CASSQGATQETQYF
j_gene: TRBJ1-5; d_gene: NA; v_gene: TRBV10-2; abundance: NA; CDR3nt: TGCGCCAGCAGTAGGGGCTACAATAGCAATCAGCCCCAGCATTTT; CDR3aa: CASSRGYNSNQPQHF
j_gene: TRBJ1-1; d_gene: NA; v_gene: TRBV6-5; abundance: few; CDR3nt: TGTGCCAGCAGTTCCATCAGCGGGGCCAATACTGAAGCTTTCTTT; CDR3aa: CASSSISGANTEAFF
j_gene: TRBJ1-5; d_gene: NA; v_gene: TRBV5-6; abundance: once; CDR3nt: TGTGCCAGCAGCTTGTATGACACGGGCAATCAGCCCCAGCATTTT; CDR3aa: CASSLYDTGNQPQHF
j_gene: TRBJ2-1; d_gene: TRBD1; v_gene: TRBV4-2; abundance: NA; CDR3nt: TGTGCCAGCAGCCAAAAACGGACAGGGCTCCCCAATGAGCAGTTCTTC; CDR3aa: CASSQKRTGLPNEQFF
j_gene: TRBJ1-1; d_gene: NA; v_gene: TRBV3-1/TRBV3-2; abundance: medium-sized; CDR3nt: TGTGCCAGCAGCCAAGAAGGCAGGGGCGGAACTGAAGCTTTCTTT; CDR3aa: CASSQEGRGGTEAFF
j_gene: TRBJ2-3; d_gene: NA; v_gene: TRBV7-6; abundance: NA; CDR3nt: TGTGCCAGCAGCTCCCCCAGGGGCGGAATTTTAGCAGATACGCAGTATTTT; CDR3aa: CASSSPRGGILADTQYF
j_gene: TRBJ2-2; d_gene: TRBD2; v_gene: TRBV15; abundance: NA; CDR3nt: TGTGCCACCAGCAGAGATCGGAGCGGGGGGGCCGGGGAGCTGTTTTTT; CDR3aa: CATSRDRSGGAGELFF
j_gene: TRBJ2-5; d_gene: TRBD2; v_gene: TRBV10-1; abundance: NA; CDR3nt: TGCGCCAGCAGTGAAGACGGGAGGGCCGGGGAGACCCAGTACTTC; CDR3aa: CASSEDGRAGETQYF
j_gene: TRBJ1-1; d_gene: NA; v_gene: TRBV3-1/TRBV3-2; abundance: few; CDR3nt: TGTGCCAGCAGCCGACCCCGGGACTTCGGAACTGAAGCTTTCTTT; CDR3aa: CASSRPRDFGTEAFF
j_gene: TRBJ1-1; d_gene: TRBD1; v_gene: TRBV6-5; abundance: once; CDR3nt: TGTGCCAGCAGGGGGGACAGGACCCACAACACTGAAGCTTTCTTT; CDR3aa: CASRGDRTHNTEAFF
j_gene: TRBJ2-3; d_gene: NA; v_gene: TRBV9; abundance: NA; CDR3nt: TGTGCCAGCAGCGTACGACAGGTTCCAGATACGCAGTATTTT; CDR3aa: CASSVRQVPDTQYF